This T cell receptor (beta chain) was retrieved from a study of T cells after yellow fever vaccination. In the study overall: Where fractions had low cell numbers, libraries were prepared from them with the SMART-Seq v4 Ultra Low Input RNA kit.

5'RACE template switching generated TCR cDNA, adding a universal primer site and UMIs. In TCRdb, the 5' RACE reads were re-called with MiXCR into one record per CDR3 protein. The sample includes tens of thousands of distinct CDR3 sequences, around 7.7% of them seen just once. The specimen was CD8+ T cells sorted from PBMCs, collected roughly 10 days after the first yellow fever vaccination. The TCR comes from a man aged 18 to 30 who received the YFV17D yellow fever vaccine.

DNA of the CDR3: TGTGCCAGCAGCCATGCCAGGGCTACCCTCCACTTT. Its protein is CASSHARATLHF. This chain links TRBV6-2 or TRBV6-3 with TRBJ1-6; a weak D match, TRBD1 (5 bases). This CDR3 contains 12 residues. Trimming pared 6 bases from V and 14 bases from J, leaving 14 bases between. The germline gives CDR1 MNHEY, CDR2 SVGEGT.